This TCR beta chain is from a study of blood T cell repertoires in COVID-19. In the study's own analysis: Nucleated cell counts were estimated from reference gene primer amplification. Assay: immunoSEQ multiplex PCR; the TCRdb copy retains only in-frame clones and omits some. Clone size and the V and J calls come from that table; the DNA yielded D and trimming. Of about 120,000 clones in the sample, about nine tenths were seen once. Germline V lookup: CDR1 LNHDA, CDR2 SQIVND (reference sequence). The CDR3 spans 15 residues. The V gene lost 3 bases and the J gene lost 2 bases, with 13 bases spanning the gap.

Sequencing was performed on peripheral blood. The receptor comes from a woman in her sixties or seventies with acute or convalescent COVID-19. The rearrangement joins TRBV19 to TRBJ1-2; maybe TRBD1 (5 bases). The DNA of the CDR3 is TGTGCCAGTAGTATTTCTCAGGGCCCCAACTATGGCTACACCTTC. Its translation: CASSISQGPNYGYTF.